This TCR beta chain was retrieved from a study of cytomegalovirus exposure and HLA in healthy donors. The study, taken as a whole, reports: Cytomegalovirus-associated TCR beta chains were listed, numbering under 200.

About this clone: As yet, its antigen is unknown.

Researchers ran the PCR with 60 Vbeta and 13 Jbeta primers. Assay used: immunoSEQ multiplex PCR; TCRdb lists only in-frame clones, some missing. The sample shows over 100,000 clones, almost 75% of them seen only once. Sequences were obtained from PBMCs. The receptor was isolated from a middle-aged man in good health and CMV-seronegative.

The CDR3 region is CASSQDGTGASDTGELFF. The DNA for the CDR3 is TGCGCCAGCAGCCAAGATGGGACAGGGGCGTCGGACACCGGGGAGCTGTTTTTT. The V gene is TRBV4-1, the J gene TRBJ2-2; TRBD1 aligns across 10 bases. This CDR3 has 18 residues. The germline V gene has CDR1 MGHRA and CDR2 YSYEKL. The V and J ends lost 0 bases and 3 bases, in that order; junction bases with no gene match: 7.